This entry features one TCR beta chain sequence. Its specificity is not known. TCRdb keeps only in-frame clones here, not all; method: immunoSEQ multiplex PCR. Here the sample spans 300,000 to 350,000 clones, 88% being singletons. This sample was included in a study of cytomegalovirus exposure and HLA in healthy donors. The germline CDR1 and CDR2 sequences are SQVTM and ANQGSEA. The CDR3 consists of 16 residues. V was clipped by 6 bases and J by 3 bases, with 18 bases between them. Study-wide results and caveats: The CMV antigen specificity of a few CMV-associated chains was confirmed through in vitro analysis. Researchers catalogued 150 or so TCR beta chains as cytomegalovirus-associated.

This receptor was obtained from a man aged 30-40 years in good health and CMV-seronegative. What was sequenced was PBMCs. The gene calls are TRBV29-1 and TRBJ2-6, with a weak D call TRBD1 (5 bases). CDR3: CSVAHGQGYGANVLTF. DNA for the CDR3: TGCAGCGTCGCACATGGGCAGGGTTATGGGGCCAACGTCCTGACTTTC.